This T cell receptor (beta chain) is from a study of cytomegalovirus exposure and HLA in healthy donors. Both 60 Vbeta primers and 13 Jbeta primers went into the PCR. Sequenced by immunoSEQ multiplex PCR; TCRdb stores in-frame clones only, minus some. The sample lists approximately 170,000 clones, roughly 71% occurring once. Germline V CDR1 and CDR2: MNHEY, SMNVEV (reference sequence). The CDR3 sequence is 17 residues long. The ends were cut back, 7 bases at V and 9 bases at J, with 29 bases in the middle. This receptor was obtained from a male donor in good health and CMV-seropositive. The specimen was PBMCs. This chain links TRBV27 with TRBJ2-3; D perhaps matches TRBD2 (6 bases). In DNA form, the CDR3 reads TGTGCCAGCACCCCTTCCGGGACTTCCCTACGTGGTCAGACGCAGTATTTT. This translates into CASTPSGTSLRGQTQYF.